These 13 T cell receptor beta chains came from one sample sequenced in a study of early T cells in non-severe SARS-CoV-2 infection (dated by TCRdb to about 2021). The library was prepared using 5' RACE. TCRdb records NextSeq 500 as the sequencer. The public reads were run again by TCRdb, first through fastp at Q25 and then through MiXCR, and only productive beta chains were kept. One record per CDR3 amino acid sequence lists the most common genes and DNA. The sample table holds 95,000 to 110,000 distinct CDR3 sequences, of which roughly 10% were seen once. The top ten constitute roughly 8% of the sample. Sequences were obtained from whole blood. These receptors originate from an adult who was a healthcare worker with PCR-confirmed SARS-CoV-2 infection or an uninfected control (not recorded which).

Turning to this clonotype: A single base separates this from a much larger clone, so it may be a read error. The chain is built from TRBV7-6 and TRBJ2-7, with a possible D match to TRBD1 (5 bases). In germline, CDR1 is SGHVS, CDR2 FNYEAQ. The CDR3 is 13 amino acids. Trimming cost V 1 base and J 6 bases, with 10 bases left between them. The CDR3 DNA reads as TGTGCCAGCAGCTTAGACAGGACCTGCGAGCAGTACTTC. It codes for CASSLDRTCEQYF.

The chain recombines TRBV29-1 with TRBJ2-7; the D gene is possibly TRBD1 (6 bases). The CDR3 contains 11 residues. CDR1 is SQVTM, CDR2 ANQGSEA, per germline. V lost 7 bases to trimming and J lost 7 bases, with 14 bases between them. The CDR3 sequence is CSGTSQGEQYF. The CDR3 nucleotides are TGCAGCGGCACATCACAGGGAGAGCAGTACTTC.

This clonotype has ten or more counts. The chain joins TRBV29-1 to TRBJ2-1; D assignment may be TRBD1 or TRBD2 (6 bases each). This CDR3 is built from 14 residues. Trimming shortened V by 7 bases and J by 7 bases, and 20 bases separated the two germline ends. Germline V gene lookup returns CDR1 SQVTM and CDR2 ANQGSEA. The CDR3 protein is CSAVLGGGGNEQFF. The CDR3 DNA sequence: TGCAGCGCCGTTCTGGGGGGCGGAGGAAATGAGCAGTTCTTC.

The chain joins TRBV28 to TRBJ2-7, with TRBD2 matching over 7 bases. CDR3 length: 16 amino acids. From germline, CDR1 is MDHEN and CDR2 SYDVKM. V lost 6 bases and J lost 4; bases outside the gene matches: 15. CDR3 amino acids: CASSPWQLAGLYEQYF. CDR3 nucleotide sequence: TGTGCCAGCAGCCCCTGGCAATTAGCGGGCTTATACGAGCAGTACTTC.

This chain uses TRBV29-1 with TRBJ2-5; maybe TRBD2 (6 bases). CDR1 is SQVTM, CDR2 ANQGSEA, per germline. V was clipped by 5 bases and J by 4 bases, with 17 bases between them. The CDR3 extends over 14 amino acids. CDR3 region: CSVYGDRTIETQYF. CDR3 nucleotides: TGCAGCGTTTATGGTGATCGGACTATAGAGACCCAGTACTTC.

This clonotype has at least ten counts. The J gene is TRBJ2-3, the V gene TRBV28; either TRBD1 or TRBD2 may supply D (5 bases each). This CDR3 is built from 13 residues. Germline loops: CDR1 MDHEN, CDR2 SYDVKM. Trimming stripped 5 bases from V and 4 bases from J, with 10 bases between. CDR3 residues: CASSTQGPDTQYF. CDR3 bases: TGTGCCAGCAGTACGCAGGGACCAGATACGCAGTATTTT.

This clonotype was found a few times. The rearrangement joins TRBV29-1 to TRBJ2-5; 8 bases map to TRBD2. V was pared by 5 bases and J by 4 bases, with 3 bases of the junction left unmatched. This CDR3 region has 12 residues. In germline, CDR1 is SQVTM, CDR2 ANQGSEA. CDR3 coding DNA: TGCAGCGTTCAGCGGGAGACAGAGACCCAGTACTTC. Translated: CSVQRETETQYF.

V gene TRBV6-5 combines with J gene TRBJ1-1; 7 bases map to TRBD1. The CDR3 extends over 10 amino acids. Looked up from germline, CDR1 is MNHEY and CDR2 is SVGAGI. Here the CDR3 reads CATRQGKAFF. CDR3 DNA sequence: TGTGCTACTAGACAGGGAAAAGCTTTCTTT.

This clonotype showed up just a few times. The gene calls are TRBV2 and TRBJ1-1, with TRBD1 identical over 8 bases. V shed 5 bases and J 4 bases; nucleotides not matched to a gene: 3. Germline values: CDR1 SNHLY, CDR2 FYNNEI. The CDR3 spans 13 residues. The CDR3: CASSQGAGTEAFF. DNA of the CDR3: TGTGCCAGCAGTCAGGGGGCAGGCACTGAAGCTTTCTTT.

The chain couples TRBV7-9 to TRBJ1-4; 10 nucleotides match TRBD1. Unmatched junction bases numbered 2, after V lost 5 bases and J lost 5 bases. The germline CDR1 and CDR2 sequences are SEHNR and FQNEAQ (reference sequence). CDR3 length: 14 amino acids. CDR3 protein: CASSRQGANEKLFF. CDR3 DNA sequence: TGTGCCAGCAGCAGACAGGGGGCCAATGAAAAACTGTTTTTT.

Ten or more counts support this clonotype. This sequence joins TRBV11-2 and TRBJ2-7; 8 nucleotides match TRBD1. Germline V lookup: CDR1 SGHAT, CDR2 FQNNGV. V lost 5 bases to trimming and J lost 3 bases; unmatched junction nucleotides: 21. This CDR3 is built from 19 residues. CDR3 sequence: CASSLVSGTGAVEGYEQYF. The CDR3 coding sequence is TGTGCCAGCAGCCTAGTTTCCGGGACAGGAGCCGTGGAGGGCTACGAGCAGTACTTC.

Ten or more counts support this clonotype. The J gene is TRBJ2-5, the V gene TRBV7-9; D gene uncertain. This CDR3 region has 15 residues. CDR1 is SEHNR, CDR2 FQNEAQ, per germline (reference sequence). The V gene lost 0 bases and the J gene lost 5 bases, with 13 bases spanning the gap. CDR3 bases: TGTGCCAGCAGCTTAGCGACTCAGGAAAAGGAGACCCAGTACTTC. This gives the protein CASSLATQEKETQYF.

The chain combines TRBV2 with TRBJ1-3; 8 nucleotides agree with TRBD1. The trim removed 8 bases at V and 0 bases at J, leaving 3 bases unmatched. The germline CDR1 and CDR2 sequences are SNHLY and FYNNEI. The CDR3 has 14 amino acids. The CDR3 is CASSGQGSGNTIYF. In DNA, the CDR3 is TGTGCCAGCTCTGGACAGGGCTCTGGAAACACCATATATTTT.